This record looks at one TCR beta chain sequence and its context. Its antigen is not known. TCRdb independently ran MiXCR on the 5' RACE reads; one entry per CDR3 protein. The sample contains roughly 500,000 distinct CDR3 sequences, 15% to 20% of which appear only once. These data originate in a study of T cells after yellow fever vaccination. Germline CDR1 is SGDLS and CDR2 is YYNGEE. Trimming cost V 4 bases and J 4 bases, with 12 bases left between them. CDR3 length equals 14 residues. Study conclusions and caveats: Of the clonotypes, a small share occurred in both CD4 and CD8 compartments. On re-exposure, the response was weaker but peaked faster, at day 5 versus 15.

The receptor was derived from a man aged 25 to 40 who received the YFV17D yellow fever vaccine. The V gene is TRBV9, the J gene TRBJ2-1; D call uncertain. Material: PBMCs, obtained 15 days after the yellow fever booster vaccination. The CDR3 protein is CASSPTEPYNEQFF. The CDR3 nucleotides read TGTGCCAGCAGCCCGACGGAGCCTTACAATGAGCAGTTCTTC.